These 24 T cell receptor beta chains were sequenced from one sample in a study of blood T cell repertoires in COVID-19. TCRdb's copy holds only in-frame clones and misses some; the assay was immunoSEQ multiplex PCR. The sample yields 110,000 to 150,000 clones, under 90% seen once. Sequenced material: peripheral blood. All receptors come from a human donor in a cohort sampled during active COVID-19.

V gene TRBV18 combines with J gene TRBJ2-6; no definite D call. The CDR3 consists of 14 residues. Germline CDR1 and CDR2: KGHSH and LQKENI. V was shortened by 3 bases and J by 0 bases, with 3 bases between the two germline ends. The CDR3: CASSPNSGANVLTF. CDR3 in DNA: TGTGCCAGCTCACCCAACTCTGGGGCCAACGTCCTGACTTTC.

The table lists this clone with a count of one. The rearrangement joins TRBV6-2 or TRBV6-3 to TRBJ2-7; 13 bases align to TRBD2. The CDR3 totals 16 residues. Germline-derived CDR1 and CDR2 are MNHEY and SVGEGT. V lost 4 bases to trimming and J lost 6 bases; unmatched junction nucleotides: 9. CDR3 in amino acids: CASSFPGLAGVREQYF. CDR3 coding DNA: TGTGCCAGCAGTTTCCCAGGACTAGCGGGAGTACGCGAGCAGTACTTC.

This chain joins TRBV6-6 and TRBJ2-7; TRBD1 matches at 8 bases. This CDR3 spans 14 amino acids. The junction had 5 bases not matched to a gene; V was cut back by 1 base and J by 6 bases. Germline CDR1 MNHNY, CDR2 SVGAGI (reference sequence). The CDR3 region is CASSYYGQGAEQYF. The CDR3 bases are TGTGCCAGCAGTTACTACGGACAGGGAGCCGAGCAGTACTTC.

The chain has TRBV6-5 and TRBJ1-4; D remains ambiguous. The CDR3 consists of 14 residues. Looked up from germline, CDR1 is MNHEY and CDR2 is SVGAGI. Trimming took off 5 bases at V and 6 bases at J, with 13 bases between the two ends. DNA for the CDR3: TGTGCCAGCAGTCGACCCGACGGGTATGAAAAACTGTTTTTT. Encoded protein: CASSRPDGYEKLFF.

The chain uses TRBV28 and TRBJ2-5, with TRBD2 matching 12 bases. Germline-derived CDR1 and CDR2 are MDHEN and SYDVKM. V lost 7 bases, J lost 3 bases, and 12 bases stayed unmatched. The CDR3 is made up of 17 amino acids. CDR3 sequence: CASTLNRLAGGKETQYF. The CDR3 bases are TGTGCCAGCACTCTTAACCGGCTAGCGGGAGGGAAAGAGACCCAGTACTTC.

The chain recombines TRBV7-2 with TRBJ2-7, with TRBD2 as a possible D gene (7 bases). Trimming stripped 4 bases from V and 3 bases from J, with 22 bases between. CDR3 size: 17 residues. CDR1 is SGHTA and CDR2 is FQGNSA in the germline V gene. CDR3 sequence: CASSSATGRALVYEQYF. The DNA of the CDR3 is TGTGCCAGCAGCTCAGCTACAGGGAGGGCCTTGGTCTACGAGCAGTACTTC.

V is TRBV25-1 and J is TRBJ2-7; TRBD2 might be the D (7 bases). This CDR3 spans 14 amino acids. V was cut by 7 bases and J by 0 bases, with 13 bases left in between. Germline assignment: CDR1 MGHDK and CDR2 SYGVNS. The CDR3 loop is CASMSGGASYEQYF. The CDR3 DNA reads TGTGCCAGCATGTCGGGGGGCGCCTCCTACGAGCAGTACTTC.

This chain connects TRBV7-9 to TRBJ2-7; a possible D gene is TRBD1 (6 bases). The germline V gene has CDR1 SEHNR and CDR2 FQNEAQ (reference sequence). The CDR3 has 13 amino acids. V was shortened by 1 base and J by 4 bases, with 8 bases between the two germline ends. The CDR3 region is CASSLVGGYEQYF. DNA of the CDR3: TGTGCCAGCAGCTTAGTAGGGGGTTACGAGCAGTACTTC.

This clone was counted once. The CDR3 loop reads CATSKAGGTYEQYF. The CDR3 DNA is TGTGCCACCAGCAAGGCAGGGGGAACCTACGAGCAGTACTTC. The chain couples TRBV15 to TRBJ2-7, with 7 bases matching TRBD1. The J segment lost 2 bases and the V segment lost 4 bases, leaving 5 bases of the junction unmatched. Germline CDR1 and CDR2: LNHNV and YYDKDF (reference sequence). The CDR3 length is 14 residues.

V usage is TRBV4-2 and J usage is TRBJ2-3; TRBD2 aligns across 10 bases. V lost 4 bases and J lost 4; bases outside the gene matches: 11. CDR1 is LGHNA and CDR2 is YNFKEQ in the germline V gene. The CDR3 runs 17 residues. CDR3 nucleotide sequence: TGTGCCAGCAGCCCACCCACGGCTAGCGGGAGTTCAGATACGCAGTATTTT. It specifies CASSPPTASGSSDTQYF.

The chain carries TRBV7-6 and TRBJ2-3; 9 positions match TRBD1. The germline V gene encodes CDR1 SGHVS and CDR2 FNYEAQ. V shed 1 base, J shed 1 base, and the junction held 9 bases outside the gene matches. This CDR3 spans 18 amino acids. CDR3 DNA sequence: TGTGCCAGCAGCTTAGGACAGGGGGTTAGACCAGGCACAGATACGCAGTATTTT. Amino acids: CASSLGQGVRPGTDTQYF.

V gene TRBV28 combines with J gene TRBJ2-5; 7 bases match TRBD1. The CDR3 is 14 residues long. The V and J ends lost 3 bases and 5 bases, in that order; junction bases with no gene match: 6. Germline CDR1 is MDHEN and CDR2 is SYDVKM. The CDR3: CASSLGTDGETQYF. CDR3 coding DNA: TGTGCCAGCAGTTTGGGGACAGATGGGGAGACCCAGTACTTC.

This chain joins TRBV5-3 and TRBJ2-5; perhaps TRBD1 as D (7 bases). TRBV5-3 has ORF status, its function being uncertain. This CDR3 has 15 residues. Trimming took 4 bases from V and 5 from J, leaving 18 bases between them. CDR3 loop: CARSPDREVRETQYF. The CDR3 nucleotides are TGTGCCAGAAGCCCCGACAGGGAGGTCAGGGAGACCCAGTACTTC.

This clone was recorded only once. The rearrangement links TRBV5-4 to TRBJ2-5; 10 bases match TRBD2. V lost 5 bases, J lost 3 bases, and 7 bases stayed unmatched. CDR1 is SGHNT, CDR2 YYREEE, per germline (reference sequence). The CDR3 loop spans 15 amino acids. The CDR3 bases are TGTGCCAGCAGGCTAGCGGGAGTGGTAAAAGAGACCCAGTACTTC. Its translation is CASRLAGVVKETQYF.

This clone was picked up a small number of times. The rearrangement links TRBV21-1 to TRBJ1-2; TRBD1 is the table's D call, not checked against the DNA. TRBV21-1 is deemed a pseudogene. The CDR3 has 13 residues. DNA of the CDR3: TGTGCCAGCAGCAAGGGACAGTACTATGGCTACACCTTC. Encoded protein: CASSKGQYYGYTF.

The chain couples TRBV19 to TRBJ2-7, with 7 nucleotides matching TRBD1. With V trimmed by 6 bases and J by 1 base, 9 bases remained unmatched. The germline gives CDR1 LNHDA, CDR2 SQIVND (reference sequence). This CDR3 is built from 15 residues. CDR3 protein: CASSKTGTESYEQYF. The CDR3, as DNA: TGTGCCAGTAGCAAAACGGGGACAGAGTCCTACGAGCAGTACTTC.

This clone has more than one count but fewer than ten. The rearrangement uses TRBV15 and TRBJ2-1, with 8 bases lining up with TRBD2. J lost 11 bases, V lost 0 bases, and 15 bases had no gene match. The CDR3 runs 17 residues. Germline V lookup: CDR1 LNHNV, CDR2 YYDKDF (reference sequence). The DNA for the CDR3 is TGTGCCACCAGCAGAGATCGGACTAGCCTCCCCTACGCCCAGCAGTTCTTC. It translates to CATSRDRTSLPYAQQFF.

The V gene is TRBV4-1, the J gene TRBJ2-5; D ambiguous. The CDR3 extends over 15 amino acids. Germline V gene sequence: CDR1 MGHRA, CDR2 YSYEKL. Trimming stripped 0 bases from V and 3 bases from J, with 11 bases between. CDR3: CASSQDYSVKETQYF. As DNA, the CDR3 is TGCGCCAGCAGCCAAGACTATTCGGTTAAAGAGACCCAGTACTTC.

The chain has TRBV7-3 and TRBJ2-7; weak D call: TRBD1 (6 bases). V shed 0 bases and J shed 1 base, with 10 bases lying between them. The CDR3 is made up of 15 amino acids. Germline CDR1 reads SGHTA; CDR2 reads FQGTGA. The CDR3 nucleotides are TGTGCCAGCAGCTTAACCCCAGGGGAGTCCTACGAGCAGTACTTC. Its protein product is CASSLTPGESYEQYF.

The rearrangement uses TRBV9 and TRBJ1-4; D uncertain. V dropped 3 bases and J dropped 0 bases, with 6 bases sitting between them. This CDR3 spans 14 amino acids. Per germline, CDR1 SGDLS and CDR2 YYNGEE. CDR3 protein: CASSDSATNEKLFF. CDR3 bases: TGTGCCAGCAGCGACAGTGCAACTAATGAAAAACTGTTTTTT.

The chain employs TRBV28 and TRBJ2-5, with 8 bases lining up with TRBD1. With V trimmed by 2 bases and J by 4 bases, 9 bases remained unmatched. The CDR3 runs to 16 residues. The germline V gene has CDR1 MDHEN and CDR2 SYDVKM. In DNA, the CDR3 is TGTGCCAGCAGTTTAAGGGGACAGGCCCTAGGAGAGACCCAGTACTTC. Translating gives CASSLRGQALGETQYF.

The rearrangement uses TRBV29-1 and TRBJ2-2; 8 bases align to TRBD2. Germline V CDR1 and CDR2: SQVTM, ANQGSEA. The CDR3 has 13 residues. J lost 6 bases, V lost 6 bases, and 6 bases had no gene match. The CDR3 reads CSVHQGLAGELFF. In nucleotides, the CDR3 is TGCAGCGTACATCAGGGACTAGCCGGGGAGCTGTTTTTT.

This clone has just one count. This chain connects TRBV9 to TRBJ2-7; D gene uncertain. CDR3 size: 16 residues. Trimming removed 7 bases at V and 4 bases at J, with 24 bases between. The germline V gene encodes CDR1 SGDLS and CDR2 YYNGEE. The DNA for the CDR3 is TGTGCCAGCCTTGGTTTTTGGGCCAACACCTTGTACGAGCAGTACTTC. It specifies CASLGFWANTLYEQYF.

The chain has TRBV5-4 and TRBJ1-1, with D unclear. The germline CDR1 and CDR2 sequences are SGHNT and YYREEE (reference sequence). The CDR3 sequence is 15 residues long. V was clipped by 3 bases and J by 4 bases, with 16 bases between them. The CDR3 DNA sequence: TGTGCCAGCAGCTCGGCGACTAAGGACGGCACTGAAGCTTTCTTT. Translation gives CASSSATKDGTEAFF.